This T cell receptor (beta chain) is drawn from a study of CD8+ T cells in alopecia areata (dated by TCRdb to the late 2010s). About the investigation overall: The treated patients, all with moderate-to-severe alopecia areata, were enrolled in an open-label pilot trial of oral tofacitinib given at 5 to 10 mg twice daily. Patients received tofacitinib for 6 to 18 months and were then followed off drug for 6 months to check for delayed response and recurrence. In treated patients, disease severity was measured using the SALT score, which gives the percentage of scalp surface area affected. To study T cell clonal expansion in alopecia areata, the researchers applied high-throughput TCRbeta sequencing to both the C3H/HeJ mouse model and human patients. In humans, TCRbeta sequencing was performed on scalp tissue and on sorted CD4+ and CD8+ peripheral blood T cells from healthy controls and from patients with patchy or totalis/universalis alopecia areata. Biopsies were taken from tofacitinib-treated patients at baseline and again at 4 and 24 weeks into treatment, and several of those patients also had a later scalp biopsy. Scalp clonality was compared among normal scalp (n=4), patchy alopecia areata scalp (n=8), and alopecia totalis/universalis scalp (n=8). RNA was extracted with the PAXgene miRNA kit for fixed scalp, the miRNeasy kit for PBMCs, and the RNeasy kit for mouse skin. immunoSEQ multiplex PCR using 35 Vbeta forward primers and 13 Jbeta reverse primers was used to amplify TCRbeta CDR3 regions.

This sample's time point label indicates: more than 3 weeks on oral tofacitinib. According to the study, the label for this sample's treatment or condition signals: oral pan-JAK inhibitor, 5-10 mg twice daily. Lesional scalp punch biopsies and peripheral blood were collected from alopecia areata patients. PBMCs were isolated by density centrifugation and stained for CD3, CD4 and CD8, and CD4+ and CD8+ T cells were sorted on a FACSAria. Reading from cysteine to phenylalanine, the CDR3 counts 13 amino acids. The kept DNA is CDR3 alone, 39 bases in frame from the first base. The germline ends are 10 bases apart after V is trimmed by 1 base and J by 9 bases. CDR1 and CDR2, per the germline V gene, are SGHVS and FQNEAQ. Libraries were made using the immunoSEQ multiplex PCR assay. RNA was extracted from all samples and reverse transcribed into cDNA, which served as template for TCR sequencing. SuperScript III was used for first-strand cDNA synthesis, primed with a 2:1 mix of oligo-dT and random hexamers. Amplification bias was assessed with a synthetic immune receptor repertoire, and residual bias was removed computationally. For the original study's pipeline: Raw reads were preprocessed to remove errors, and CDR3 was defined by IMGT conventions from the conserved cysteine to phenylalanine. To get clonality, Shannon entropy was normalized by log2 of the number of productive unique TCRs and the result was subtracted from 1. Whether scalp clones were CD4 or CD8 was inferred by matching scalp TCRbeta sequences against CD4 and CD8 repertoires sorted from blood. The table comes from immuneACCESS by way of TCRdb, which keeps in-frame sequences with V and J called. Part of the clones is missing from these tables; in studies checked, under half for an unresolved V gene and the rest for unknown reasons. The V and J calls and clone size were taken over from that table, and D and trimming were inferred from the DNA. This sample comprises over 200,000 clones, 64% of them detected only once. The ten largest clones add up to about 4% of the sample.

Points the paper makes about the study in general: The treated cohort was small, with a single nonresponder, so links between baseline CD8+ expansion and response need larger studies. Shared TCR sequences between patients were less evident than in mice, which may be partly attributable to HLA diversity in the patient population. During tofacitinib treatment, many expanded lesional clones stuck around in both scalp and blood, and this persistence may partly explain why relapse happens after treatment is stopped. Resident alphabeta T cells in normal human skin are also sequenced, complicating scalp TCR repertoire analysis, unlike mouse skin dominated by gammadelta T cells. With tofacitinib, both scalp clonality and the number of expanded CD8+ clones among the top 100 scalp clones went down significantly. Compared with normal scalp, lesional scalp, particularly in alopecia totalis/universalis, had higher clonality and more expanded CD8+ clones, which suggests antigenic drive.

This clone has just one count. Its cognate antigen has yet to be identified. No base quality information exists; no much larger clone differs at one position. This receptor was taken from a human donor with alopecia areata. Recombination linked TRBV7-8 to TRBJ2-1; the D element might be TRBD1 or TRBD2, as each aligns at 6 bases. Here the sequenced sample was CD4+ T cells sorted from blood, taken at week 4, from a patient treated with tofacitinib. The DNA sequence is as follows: TGTGCCAGCAGCTTAGGGGGGGCCGGTGAGCAGTTCTTC. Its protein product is CASSLGGAGEQFF.